This T cell receptor (beta chain) was sequenced in a study of a mutant IDH1 vaccine in newly diagnosed glioma (dated by TCRdb to 2020 to 2023). For the study in its entirety: Patients received eight vaccinations in weeks 1, 3, 5, 7, 11, 15, 19 and 23, corresponding to visits V03 through V10. Six visits were used for peripheral blood collection: V03 (baseline), V05, V07, V10, V12 and V13. Before enrollment, most patients had been given radiochemotherapy with temozolomide as standard therapy, while the rest had received either radiotherapy alone or temozolomide alone. The roughly 33 treated patients were 62.5% male and 37.5% female, with a mean age of around 40 years. Vaccination began 4-6 weeks after radiotherapy alone, or alongside temozolomide cycles in the chemotherapy-containing groups. For exploratory analyses, 25 to 30 treated patients had longitudinal TCRB deep sequencing done wherever samples were available. Findings and caveats that apply to the study as a whole: Pseudoprogression appeared unrelated to alterations in the top peripheral T cell clonotypes detected by TCRB sequencing. Immune responses induced by the vaccine were seen in around 93% of patients across multiple MHC alleles. PBMC samples for TCRB deep sequencing were selected based on availability. The authors stated that sample limitations prevented analyses of patient blood samples from being reproduced.

The sample's time point label, decoded: week 5, during vaccination. Every vaccine dose consisted of 300 ug of a 20-mer mutant IDH1 peptide in Montanide, administered subcutaneously together with topical imiquimod. All donors had newly diagnosed IDH1-mutant astrocytomas of WHO grade 3 or 4 that showed loss of nuclear ATRX. The samples were drawn from NOA16, a multicentre, single-arm, open-label phase I trial in Germany that tested a mutant IDH1 peptide vaccine in humans for the first time. Genomic DNA for TCRB sequencing was isolated from EDTA blood with the DNeasy Blood and Tissue Kit. From the germline V gene, CDR1 is MNHEY and CDR2 is SVGAGI. Relative to germline, V is 0 bases shorter and J is 2 bases shorter, with 10 bases between their ends. The CDR3 holds 15 amino acids from the cysteine to the phenylalanine. The kept DNA is CDR3 alone, 45 bases in frame from the first base. Library preparation was by the immunoSEQ multiplex PCR assay. The hsTCRB Kit was used according to the manufacturer's protocol to amplify rearranged TCR beta chain sequences. An Illumina MiSeq was used to sequence the TCRB libraries. The source study handled its data this way. The proprietary platform of the kit vendor was used for demultiplexing, trimming and gene mapping. The table was pulled from immuneACCESS by TCRdb, which kept in-frame rearrangements only. Such tables lose some clones; where checked, under half of the loss comes from unresolved V genes, and the rest has no known cause. V, J and clone size derive from that table, while D and trimming were established from the DNA sequence. This sample is represented by 50,000 to 60,000 clones; roughly 78% of them were singletons. About 5% of the sample is held by the ten biggest clonotypes.

For this clone: Its antigen has not been determined. The input lacks base qualities; no much larger clone sits a single base away.

This sequence originates from a man aged 45-65 years with glioma. The sample in question was PBMCs, obtained from a glioma patient whose treatment included an IDH1 peptide vaccine. Here the chain combines TRBV6-5 and TRBJ1-1; the D gene assignment is ambiguous. The CDR3 reads as follows: CASSYSIGPNTEAFF. Read as DNA, the sequence is TGTGCCAGCAGTTACTCGATAGGACCAAACACTGAAGCTTTCTTT.